This T cell receptor (beta chain) was retrieved from a study of CXCR3-negative and CXCR3-positive naive CD8 T cells. This CDR3 spans 12 amino acids. In regard to this clonotype: Its target is not known.

Naive CD8+ T cells showed a CD45RO-CCR7+CD27+CD95- phenotype. Overall study findings and caveats: Both naive subsets had comparably high diversity; memory CD8+ cells much lower. CXCR3-positive naive cells carried more hydrophobic TRB CDR3s than CXCR3-negative naive cells did. After cryopreservation, expression of CXCR3 was partially reduced, and most assays were run with fresh PBMCs. Surface CD5 looked about the same in the naive subsets, so the authors worked out TCR strength from TRB CDR3 properties.

UMI labels and 5' RACE were used to prepare the TRB cDNA libraries. From the 5' RACE reads, TCRdb lists one entry per CDR3 protein and no DNA. This sample's table has some 120,000 distinct CDR3 sequences. This sequence was found in a human donor in good health. Some clones in this sample may be carry-over from other donors' samples. The J gene is TRBJ2-5, the V gene TRBV12-3 or TRBV12-4. Sample: naive CXCR3+ CD8+ T cells from blood. Subset defined: CD45RO-CCR7+CD27+CD95- naive CD8+ T cells expressing CXCR3 (TNR3+). Here the CDR3 reads CASSFTRETQYF.